The present T cell receptor (beta chain) was sequenced within a study of T cells in Graves' hyperthyroidism and ophthalmopathy. This clonotype was detected many times. Its antigen is unknown. Extraction of PBMCs used approximately 10 ml of fresh peripheral blood. Findings and caveats of the study: Using 13 V-J features, a model discriminated ophthalmopathy from stable hyperthyroidism.

Per the germline V gene, CDR1 is MDHEN and CDR2 is SYDVKM. Unmatched junction bases numbered 6, after V lost 8 bases and J lost 8 bases. The length of the CDR3 is 13 residues. RNA transcripts gave rise to amplified TCR beta CDR3 regions. First-round RT-PCR targeting the TCR CDR3 was performed with the HTBI primer set. TCRdb re-analysed the multiplex PCR reads in MiXCR, keeping a single row per CDR3 protein. There are under 350,000 distinct CDR3 sequences in the sample; 21% occur only once, and about 50% lies in the top ten. The receptor comes from a woman aged 45-60 years with Graves' hyperthyroidism. The sequenced sample consisted of blood. The chain recombines TRBV28 with TRBJ1-4; TRBD1 agrees at 9 bases. The CDR3 is CASRTGTGEKLFF. CDR3 DNA: TGTGCCAGCCGTACCGGGACAGGGGAAAAACTGTTTTTT.